Below, 8 T cell receptor beta chains from the same sample are listed, as sequenced in a study of blood T cells in healthy people across ages. A second PCR of 7 to 11 cycles used a sample-barcoded 5' primer and a J-beta primer mix. Via MiXCR, TCRdb re-called the 5' RACE reads, giving one row per CDR3 protein. The sample shows under 1 million distinct CDR3 sequences, about 42% of them seen only once. The specimen was blood. These receptors all stem from a man between 60 and 70 years old in good health.

The chain links TRBV15 to TRBJ1-4; D unresolved. CDR3 size: 14 residues. The ends were cut back, 3 bases at V and 3 bases at J, with 8 bases in the middle. Germline V gene lookup returns CDR1 LNHNV and CDR2 YYDKDF (reference sequence). DNA of the CDR3: TGTGCCACCAGCAGCAGAGGATCTAATGAAAAACTGTTTTTT. It codes for CATSSRGSNEKLFF.

This rearrangement joins TRBV4-3 to TRBJ2-6; D unresolved. Germline-derived CDR1 and CDR2 are LGHNA and YSLEER. This CDR3 has 15 amino acids. The ends were cut back, 8 bases at V and 6 bases at J, with 17 bases in the middle. CDR3 coding DNA: TGCGCCAGCGGCCCCGAGGTAACTCAGGCCAACGTCCTGACTTTC. Amino acids: CASGPEVTQANVLTF.

This clonotype has more than one count but fewer than ten. V usage is TRBV28 and J usage is TRBJ2-1; D call uncertain. With 6 bases removed from V and 8 bases from J, the gap between germline ends came to 14 bases. CDR3 length: 13 residues. Germline loops: CDR1 MDHEN, CDR2 SYDVKM. CDR3 protein: CASSPTPADEQFF. The CDR3 nucleotides are TGTGCCAGCAGCCCAACACCTGCCGATGAGCAGTTCTTC.

The V and J genes are TRBV10-3 and TRBJ2-2; possibly TRBD2 for D (6 bases). Trimming left V 4 bases short and J 5 bases short, with 11 bases between. CDR3 length: 14 residues. Germline CDR1 and CDR2: ENHRY and SYGVKD. The CDR3 bases are TGTGCCATCAGTGCTACCGGAGGGACCGGGGAGCTGTTTTTT. Amino acid sequence: CAISATGGTGELFF.

This clonotype showed up just a few times. The chain uses TRBV20-1 and TRBJ1-2; D not certain. Trimming left V 3 bases short and J 0 bases short, with 14 bases between. CDR1 DFQATT and CDR2 SNEGSKA come from the germline V gene (reference sequence). The CDR3 length is 15 residues. CDR3 in DNA: TGCAGTGCTAGGGCAGCGCTACTTTCTAACTATGGCTACACCTTC. Translating it yields CSARAALLSNYGYTF.

J is TRBJ2-2 and V is TRBV12-3 or TRBV12-4; D may be TRBD1 (5 bases). The CDR3 contains 16 residues. V lost 4 bases to trimming and J lost 7 bases, with 19 bases between them. The chain's CDR3 is CASSSPTWQGGGELFF. The CDR3 coding sequence is TGTGCCAGCAGTTCCCCCACTTGGCAGGGCGGCGGGGAGCTGTTTTTT.

This sequence joins TRBV11-3 and TRBJ2-5; D remains ambiguous. The V end was cut by 6 bases, the J end by 11 bases, with 25 bases between. Germline V gene lookup returns CDR1 SGHNT and CDR2 YENEEA. CDR3 length: 15 residues. The CDR3 reads CASRLSGYNYNEQYF. The CDR3, as DNA: TGTGCCAGCAGACTTTCAGGATATAATTACAATGAGCAGTACTTC.

The chain has TRBV6-6 and TRBJ2-1; 11 nucleotides align to TRBD2. The closer fit of TRBJ2-7 to the DNA end suggests the J call may be wrong. CDR1 MNHNY and CDR2 SVGAGI come from the germline V gene (reference sequence). This CDR3 comprises 15 residues. The CDR3 nucleotides read TGTGCCAGTCTAAGGGGGACTAGCGGCAACAATGAGCAGTACTTC. Amino acid sequence: CASLRGTSGNNEQYF.